Below are 24 T cell receptor beta chains sequenced from a single sample in a study of blood T cell repertoires in COVID-19. The method was immunoSEQ multiplex PCR; TCRdb's version includes in-frame clones alone and lacks a portion of them. The table includes more than 95,000 clones, roughly 79% detected once. Sequencing input: peripheral blood. The source of these receptors is a man older than 75 with acute or convalescent COVID-19.

This chain joins TRBV7-9 and TRBJ1-6; weak D call: TRBD1 (5 bases). Trimming stripped 5 bases from V and 7 bases from J, with 12 bases between. Germline CDR1 SEHNR, CDR2 FQNEAQ (reference sequence). This CDR3 is built from 14 residues. DNA for the CDR3: TGTGCCAGCAGCGTCGACAGCTTAAATTCACCCCTCCACTTT. Encoded protein: CASSVDSLNSPLHF.

This clone was seen many times. This rearrangement joins TRBV6-2 or TRBV6-3 to TRBJ1-2; 8 nucleotides align to TRBD1. Germline lookup yields CDR1 MNHEY and CDR2 SVGEGT. After removal of 0 bases from V and 3 bases from J, the junction contained 3 bases not matched to a gene. The CDR3 totals 15 residues. DNA for the CDR3: TGTGCCAGCAGTTACTCGAAACAGGGGGACTATGGCTACACCTTC. Translating gives CASSYSKQGDYGYTF.

The chain carries TRBV5-1 and TRBJ2-7; 7 positions match TRBD1. This CDR3 spans 15 amino acids. Trimming cost V 3 bases and J 6 bases; bases outside gene matches: 12. Germline CDR1 reads SGHRS; CDR2 reads YFSETQ. CDR3 DNA: TGCGCCAGCAGCTCCCTTACCGGGACAGCTCCCGAGCAGTACTTC. This gives the protein CASSSLTGTAPEQYF.

This clone was seen only a few times. The CDR3 spells CSAGGVDIQYF. For the CDR3, the DNA is TGCAGTGCGGGGGGAGTTGACATTCAGTACTTC. The rearrangement joins TRBV20-1 to TRBJ2-4; D possibly corresponds to TRBD2 (6 bases). With 6 bases removed from V and 8 bases from J, the gap between germline ends came to 11 bases. Germline CDR1 DFQATT, CDR2 SNEGSKA (reference sequence). The CDR3 spans 11 residues.

V and J are TRBV5-1 and TRBJ2-5; D is perhaps TRBD1 (6 bases). Germline V lookup: CDR1 SGHRS, CDR2 YFSETQ. CDR3 size: 14 residues. V lost 4 bases to trimming and J lost 5 bases, with 15 bases between them. This CDR3 reads CASSPQGVRETQYF. CDR3 coding DNA: TGCGCCAGCAGCCCACAGGGAGTGAGGGAGACCCAGTACTTC.

This chain connects TRBV4-1 to TRBJ2-3, with 10 bases that match TRBD2. The germline V gene encodes CDR1 MGHRA and CDR2 YSYEKL. V shed 0 bases and J 1 base; nucleotides not matched to a gene: 10. The CDR3 totals 19 residues. This CDR3 reads CASSQEKGASGSGTDTQYF. The CDR3 nucleotides read TGCGCCAGCAGCCAAGAGAAAGGGGCTAGCGGGAGTGGCACAGATACGCAGTATTTT.

The V gene is TRBV19, the J gene TRBJ2-1; 11 bases agree with TRBD2. Germline trimming cut 8 bases from V and 4 bases from J; bases unmatched to any gene: 4. The CDR3 contains 14 residues. Germline values: CDR1 LNHDA, CDR2 SQIVND (reference sequence). DNA for the CDR3: TGTGCCAGTTCGGGACTAGCGGTTTACAATGAGCAGTTCTTC. The encoded protein is CASSGLAVYNEQFF. Full variable domain (missing parts from reference TRBV19 and TRBJ2-1): DGGITQSPKYLFRKEGQNVTLSCEQNLNHDAMYWYRQDPGQGLRLIYYSQIVNDFQKGDIAEGYSVSREKKESFPLTVTSAQKNPTAFYLCASSGLAVYNEQFFGPGTRLTVL.

The rearrangement joins TRBV5-1 to TRBJ1-6, with D possibly being TRBD1 (5 bases). Trimming removed 5 bases from V and 6 bases from J, with 9 bases in between. The germline V gene encodes CDR1 SGHRS and CDR2 YFSETQ. The CDR3 sequence is 13 residues long. The DNA for the CDR3 is TGCGCCAGCAGTTCGGGGGGTAATTCACCCCTCCACTTT. This encodes CASSSGGNSPLHF. Drawing the rest from reference TRBV5-1 and TRBJ1-6, the complete variable domain is KAGVTQTPRYLIKTRGQQVTLSCSPISGHRSVSWYQQTPGQGLQFLFEYFSETQRNKGNFPGRFSGRQFSNSRSEMNVSTLELGDSALYLCASSSGGNSPLHFGNGTRLTVT.

The V and J genes are TRBV4-1 and TRBJ1-5; no definite D call. The germline V and J ends were trimmed by 4 bases and 4 bases, with 14 bases remaining between them. Germline V lookup: CDR1 MGHRA, CDR2 YSYEKL. The CDR3 spans 15 residues. The CDR3 nucleotides read TGCGCCAGCAGCCGTGGCTCCGGGAGAAATCAGCCCCAGCATTTT. This codes for CASSRGSGRNQPQHF.

This clone appeared a few times. This rearrangement joins TRBV7-9 to TRBJ2-2, with 7 positions matching TRBD1. Germline CDR1 and CDR2: SEHNR and FQNEAQ (reference sequence). The V and J ends lost 6 bases and 4 bases, in that order; junction bases with no gene match: 11. The CDR3 sequence is 16 residues long. This CDR3 reads CASSSKTGSSTGELFF. The CDR3 nucleotides read TGTGCCAGCAGTTCCAAGACAGGGAGTTCCACCGGGGAGCTGTTTTTT.

Details on this clone: The sample holds other DNA sequences that translate to the same CDR3. The chain employs TRBV19 and TRBJ1-1, with TRBD1 as a possible D gene (6 bases). CDR3 length: 14 amino acids. CDR1 is LNHDA, CDR2 SQIVND, per germline (reference sequence). V was shortened by 5 bases and J by 1 base, with 11 bases between the two germline ends. The CDR3 region has the DNA TGTGCCAGTAGTGTACAGGGACCGAACACTGAAGCTTTCTTT. Translation gives CASSVQGPNTEAFF.

This chain uses TRBV5-1 with TRBJ1-1; D may be TRBD1 (5 bases). The CDR3 runs 15 residues. Trimming removed 1 base from V and 1 base from J, with 11 bases in between. The germline V gene encodes CDR1 SGHRS and CDR2 YFSETQ. The CDR3 DNA reads TGCGCCAGCAGCTTGTCCGGGGGAGCGAACACTGAAGCTTTCTTT. Encoded protein: CASSLSGGANTEAFF.

This sequence joins TRBV2 and TRBJ1-1; D is possibly TRBD1 (5 bases). The germline CDR1 and CDR2 sequences are SNHLY and FYNNEI. The CDR3 consists of 13 residues. Deletions cut 2 bases from V and 5 bases from J, with 9 bases between. The CDR3 nucleotides read TGTGCCAGCAGTGAATTGGCAGGGACTGAAGCTTTCTTT. Protein: CASSELAGTEAFF.

J is TRBJ1-3 and V is TRBV19, with TRBD1 as a possible D gene (6 bases). CDR3 size: 15 residues. V lost 3 bases to trimming and J lost 1 base, with 10 bases between them. CDR1 and CDR2 (germline): LNHDA, SQIVND (reference sequence). CDR3 region: CASSIGQTSGNTIYF. The DNA of the CDR3 is TGTGCCAGTAGTATCGGACAGACTTCTGGAAACACCATATATTTT.

In DNA form, the CDR3 reads TGTGCCATCAGTGAGTCTGGCAGGGATTCGACTGAAGCTTTCTTT. This translates into CAISESGRDSTEAFF. The V gene is TRBV10-3, the J gene TRBJ1-1; D may be TRBD1 (5 bases). This CDR3 contains 15 residues. The germline CDR1 and CDR2 sequences are ENHRY and SYGVKD. The germline V and J ends were trimmed by 0 bases and 5 bases, with 13 bases remaining between them.

The V and J genes are TRBV18 and TRBJ2-3; 10 bases are shared with TRBD2. The germline gives CDR1 KGHSH, CDR2 LQKENI. The J segment lost 0 bases and the V segment lost 1 base, leaving 4 bases of the junction unmatched. The CDR3 is made up of 17 amino acids. The chain's CDR3 is CASSPLAGGPSTDTQYF. The CDR3, as DNA: TGTGCCAGCTCACCACTAGCGGGAGGACCTAGCACAGATACGCAGTATTTT.

The chain has TRBV5-4 and TRBJ1-2; 7 bases are shared with TRBD1. This CDR3 has 17 residues. Germline lookup yields CDR1 SGHNT and CDR2 YYREEE (reference sequence). V shed 0 bases and J 4 bases; nucleotides not matched to a gene: 12. The CDR3 loop is CASSLGALTGFVYGYTF. The CDR3 DNA reads TGTGCCAGCAGCTTGGGGGCCCTGACAGGGTTTGTCTATGGCTACACCTTC.

Of note for this clone: At one of its ends the junction is not consistent with the germline gene, which may arise from a read error. Here the CDR3 DNA reads TGTGCCACCAGTGTTTTGAACAGGGGCACAGATACGCAGTATTTT. It yields the protein CATSVLNRGTDTQYF. The chain links TRBV24-1 to TRBJ2-3, with D possibly matching TRBD1 (6 bases). The CDR3 totals 15 residues. Germline CDR1 and CDR2: KGHDR and SFDVKD.

This chain connects TRBV5-1 to TRBJ1-2; 7 bases are a match to TRBD1. The CDR3 consists of 14 residues. Germline V gene data show CDR1 as SGHRS and CDR2 as YFSETQ. Trimming removed 3 bases from V and 2 bases from J; junction bases left unmatched: 4. The CDR3 loop reads CASSYGTDNYGYTF. CDR3 nucleotides: TGCGCCAGCAGCTACGGGACAGACAACTATGGCTACACCTTC.

The gene calls are TRBV28 and TRBJ1-1; the match to TRBD1 covers 8 bases. CDR1 is MDHEN, CDR2 SYDVKM, per germline. Losses at the gene ends were 5 bases for V and 1 base for J; bases not matched to a gene: 6. The CDR3 contains 15 residues. CDR3 DNA sequence: TGTGCCAGCAGTAGGCCCGGGACAGGGAACACTGAAGCTTTCTTT. Translated: CASSRPGTGNTEAFF.

This clone is a singleton in its sample. The V and J genes are TRBV6-2 or TRBV6-3 and TRBJ1-1; no reliable D call. Germline CDR1 MNHEY, CDR2 SVGEGT. The germline V and J ends were trimmed by 0 bases and 1 base, with 3 bases remaining between them. This CDR3 contains 13 residues. The CDR3 sequence is CASSYSRNTEAFF. Written as DNA, the CDR3 is TGTGCCAGCAGTTACTCGAGGAACACTGAAGCTTTCTTT.

The rearrangement uses TRBV11-3 and TRBJ2-1, with 8 bases aligning to TRBD2. CDR1 SGHNT and CDR2 YENEEA come from the germline V gene. V trimming: 4 bases; J trimming: 1 base; junction bases outside the gene matches: 3. The CDR3 length is 15 residues. CDR3 sequence reads: CASSSSGLSYNEQFF. CDR3 DNA: TGTGCCAGCAGCTCTAGCGGGCTATCCTACAATGAGCAGTTCTTC.

This chain joins TRBV7-9 and TRBJ2-7, with D perhaps TRBD1 (6 bases). This CDR3 spans 15 amino acids. Per the germline V gene, CDR1 is SEHNR and CDR2 is FQNEAQ (reference sequence). V dropped 4 bases and J dropped 1 base, with 14 bases sitting between them. The CDR3 bases are TGTGCCAGCAGCTCACCGGGACAAAGGTCCTACGAGCAGTACTTC. Translation: CASSSPGQRSYEQYF.

This clone has more than one count but fewer than ten. The chain recombines TRBV28 with TRBJ1-5; D is undetermined. In germline, CDR1 is MDHEN, CDR2 SYDVKM. The CDR3 consists of 14 residues. V shed 2 bases and J shed 8 bases, with 13 bases lying between them. The CDR3 reads CASSLTGNPEPQHF. The CDR3 region has the DNA TGTGCCAGCAGTTTAACGGGGAACCCGGAGCCCCAGCATTTT.